The next 20 T cell receptor beta chains were all read from a single sample in a study of T-cell reconstitution after alpha-beta-depleted transplantation in children (dated by TCRdb to 2016 to 2017). The treatment or condition label on this specimen signifies: allogeneic hematopoietic cell transplantation with graft depleted of TCRalphabeta T cells and CD19 B cells. The protocol used for the library was PCR. This sample was sequenced with an Illumina HiSeq 2500. To normalize quantification of the TCRbeta repertoire, the TCR libraries were built with molecular barcoding that relied on unique molecular identifiers. In-frame beta chains were kept once TCRdb had trimmed the public reads at Q25 with fastp and called clones with MiXCR. Each CDR3 protein appears once, grouped with its most common genes and DNA. Within this sample are 140,000 or so distinct CDR3 sequences, with 8.8% of them counted one time only. Of the sample, 15% to 20% is held by the ten largest clones.

Sequencing used PBMCs, mostly from graft donor cells, obtained 180 days after TCRalphabeta/CD19-depleted stem cell transplant. These receptors came from a female patient aged 2-15 years who had a stem cell transplant for congenital amegakaryocytic thrombocytopenia, so the T cells may come from the graft donor.

The table lists this clonotype with many counts. The V gene is TRBV10-3, the J gene TRBJ1-1; tentatively, D is TRBD1 (6 bases). In germline, CDR1 is ENHRY, CDR2 SYGVKD. CDR3 length: 14 amino acids. Trimming cost V 6 bases and J 0 bases, with 11 bases left between them. The CDR3 sequence: CAISQQGLNTEAFF. CDR3 coding DNA: TGTGCCATCAGCCAACAGGGACTGAACACTGAAGCTTTCTTT.

The chain has TRBV7-9 and TRBJ1-1; D is perhaps TRBD1 (5 bases). This CDR3 contains 14 residues. The germline V gene has CDR1 SEHNR and CDR2 FQNEAQ (reference sequence). V was clipped by 1 base and J by 3 bases, with 9 bases between them. The CDR3 DNA reads TGTGCCAGCAGCTTAGGACTGACAGACACTGAAGCTTTCTTT. Translated: CASSLGLTDTEAFF.

This clonotype was counted only a few times. This rearrangement joins TRBV12-3 or TRBV12-4 to TRBJ1-1, with 10 nucleotides matching TRBD1. V gave up 2 bases and J gave up 11 bases; unmatched junction bases: 5. CDR3 size: 13 residues. The CDR3 DNA reads TGTGCCAGCAGTTTAACTGGACAGGGGGACGCTTTCTTT. Translation gives CASSLTGQGDAFF.

The gene calls are TRBV20-1 and TRBJ2-7; possible D gene TRBD2, 5 bases. Germline V gene lookup returns CDR1 DFQATT and CDR2 SNEGSKA (reference sequence). The CDR3 totals 15 residues. V was clipped by 5 bases and J by 0 bases, with 17 bases between them. CDR3 sequence reads: CSAGRLPGSSYEQYF. The CDR3 bases are TGCAGTGCTGGCCGCCTACCGGGGAGCTCCTACGAGCAGTACTTC.

This clonotype has ten or more counts. J is TRBJ2-7 and V is TRBV20-1; the match to TRBD1 covers 10 bases. Germline CDR1 DFQATT, CDR2 SNEGSKA (reference sequence). The V and J ends lost 3 bases and 2 bases, in that order; junction bases with no gene match: 4. The CDR3 runs 14 residues. The CDR3 coding sequence is TGCAGTGCTAGGGCGGGACAGGGGACCTACGAGCAGTACTTC. Translated: CSARAGQGTYEQYF.

This clonotype came up many times. The gene calls are TRBV7-2 and TRBJ1-1; no definite D call. Germline-derived CDR1 and CDR2 are SGHTA and FQGNSA. Trimming left V 5 bases short and J 0 bases short, with 10 bases between. This CDR3 is built from 14 residues. In DNA form, the CDR3 reads TGTGCCAGCAGCCCGAGTCACCTGAACACTGAAGCTTTCTTT. Translating gives CASSPSHLNTEAFF.

This clonotype has a count of ten or more. J is TRBJ2-3 and V is TRBV7-9, with D possibly matching TRBD2 (5 bases). Between the trimmed V and J ends, which lost 5 bases and 4 bases, there was a span of 16 bases. Germline V lookup: CDR1 SEHNR, CDR2 FQNEAQ (reference sequence). The CDR3 runs to 15 residues. The CDR3 reads CASSHTGSGADTQYF. CDR3 coding DNA: TGTGCCAGCAGCCATACGGGGAGCGGTGCAGATACGCAGTATTTT.

This clonotype was seen a few times. This rearrangement joins TRBV7-9 to TRBJ2-2, with D perhaps matching TRBD1 (6 bases). The germline V gene encodes CDR1 SEHNR and CDR2 FQNEAQ (reference sequence). Trimming shortened V by 5 bases and J by 6 bases, and 19 bases separated the two germline ends. The CDR3 covers 16 residues. The CDR3 DNA reads as TGTGCCAGCAGCGAGCGACAGGACCCTCGGGCCGGGGAGCTGTTTTTT. Translated, it gives CASSERQDPRAGELFF.

This chain uses TRBV19 with TRBJ2-2; no clear D gene. V was trimmed by 5 bases and J by 1 base, leaving 11 bases between them. CDR1 and CDR2 from the germline V gene are LNHDA and SQIVND (reference sequence). This CDR3 comprises 15 residues. This chain's CDR3 is CASSVFGRNTGELFF. As DNA, the CDR3 is TGTGCCAGTAGTGTTTTCGGTCGGAACACCGGGGAGCTGTTTTTT.

This clonotype was observed a handful of times. This sequence joins TRBV20-1 and TRBJ2-2, with 13 bases matching TRBD2. Per the germline V gene, CDR1 is DFQATT and CDR2 is SNEGSKA (reference sequence). The CDR3 covers 21 residues. The V gene end was trimmed by 1 base and the J gene end by 0 bases; junction bases not matched to a gene: 14. The DNA of the CDR3 is TGCAGTGCTAGAGGGGGACTAGCGGGAAGGGGAGGCCCTTCGAACACCGGGGAGCTGTTTTTT. Its translation: CSARGGLAGRGGPSNTGELFF.

This chain joins TRBV6-2 or TRBV6-3 and TRBJ2-1, with D perhaps TRBD2 (6 bases). Trimming shortened V by 6 bases and J by 4 bases, and 10 bases separated the two germline ends. The CDR3 runs 13 residues. CDR1 and CDR2 from the germline V gene are MNHEY and SVGEGT. The CDR3 coding sequence is TGTGCCAGCAGGATAGCGGCGTACAATGAGCAGTTCTTC. This encodes CASRIAAYNEQFF.

At least ten counts were recorded for this clonotype. This sequence joins TRBV5-1 and TRBJ1-6, with 7 bases identical to TRBD1. V shed 2 bases, J shed 7 bases, and the junction held 3 bases outside the gene matches. Germline CDR1 is SGHRS and CDR2 is YFSETQ. The CDR3 sequence is 14 residues long. The CDR3 loop reads CASSFDRANSPLHF. CDR3 sequence (DNA): TGCGCCAGCAGCTTCGACAGGGCCAATTCACCCCTCCACTTT.

This clonotype was seen at least ten times. CDR3 sequence reads: CASSLALAGVYEQYF. In DNA, the CDR3 is TGTGCCAGCAGCTTAGCGTTAGCGGGAGTATACGAGCAGTACTTC. The chain employs TRBV7-9 and TRBJ2-7; 9 bases agree with TRBD2. The CDR3 is 15 residues long. The V gene end was trimmed by 0 bases and the J gene end by 4 bases; junction bases not matched to a gene: 4. Per germline, CDR1 SEHNR and CDR2 FQNEAQ (reference sequence).

Only a few counts were recorded for this clonotype. This sequence joins TRBV5-5 and TRBJ2-5; tentative D call: TRBD2 (5 bases). This CDR3 has 16 amino acids. Germline CDR1 and CDR2: SGHKS and YYEKEE (reference sequence). The V end lost 2 bases, the J end lost 0 bases, and 14 bases lay between the germline ends. The CDR3 DNA sequence: TGTGCCAGCAGCTTTGAAAGGACGGACTACCAAGAGACCCAGTACTTC. Its protein is CASSFERTDYQETQYF.

This clonotype has a count of ten or more. The V gene is TRBV3-1, the J gene TRBJ2-4, with 7 nucleotides matching TRBD2. The CDR3 is made up of 15 amino acids. Trimming took 1 base from V and 6 from J; bases not matched to a gene: 6. Germline assignment: CDR1 LGHDT and CDR2 YNNKEL (reference sequence). The CDR3 reads CASSQAPSGINIQYF. The CDR3 region has the DNA TGTGCCAGCAGCCAAGCTCCTAGCGGTATAAACATTCAGTACTTC. The whole variable domain, filled in from reference TRBV3-1 and TRBJ2-4, reads DTAVSQTPKYLVTQMGNDKSIKCEQNLGHDTMYWYKQDSKKFLKIMFSYNNKELIINETVPNRFSPKSPDKAHLNLHINSLELGDSAVYFCASSQAPSGINIQYFGAGTRLSVL.

At least ten counts were recorded for this clonotype. The chain links TRBV7-9 to TRBJ1-2, with D uncertain. Trimming stripped 5 bases from V and 2 bases from J, with 15 bases between. Per germline, CDR1 SEHNR and CDR2 FQNEAQ (reference sequence). The CDR3 has 15 residues. Here the CDR3 reads CASSLGSPVNYGYTF. As DNA, the CDR3 is TGTGCCAGCAGCCTCGGCTCCCCGGTAAACTATGGCTACACCTTC.

This clonotype was seen at least ten times. This chain connects TRBV20-1 to TRBJ2-1; 14 positions match TRBD2. The length of the CDR3 is 18 residues. After removal of 0 bases from V and 0 bases from J, the junction contained 4 bases not matched to a gene. The V gene's germline CDR1 is DFQATT and CDR2 SNEGSKA (reference sequence). The CDR3 nucleotides are TGCAGTGCTAGAGATAGCGGGACTAGCGGGAGCTCCTACAATGAGCAGTTCTTC. Encoded protein: CSARDSGTSGSSYNEQFF.

The chain couples TRBV4-1 to TRBJ2-1; weak D call: TRBD2 (7 bases). CDR1 is MGHRA, CDR2 YSYEKL, per germline. V lost 4 bases to trimming and J lost 10 bases, with 26 bases between them. This CDR3 is built from 17 residues. CDR3 sequence reads: CASSRGRGGASTTEQFF. The CDR3 coding sequence is TGCGCCAGCAGCCGAGGTAGGGGGGGGGCTTCAACAACCGAGCAGTTCTTC.

To note about this clonotype: This may be a read error, as it is one base from a much larger clone. The V and J genes are TRBV5-5 and TRBJ2-1, with 7 nucleotides matching TRBD2. The germline V gene has CDR1 SGHKS and CDR2 YYEKEE (reference sequence). The CDR3 totals 14 residues. This CDR3 reads CASSFLAVYNKQFF. CDR3 in DNA: TGTGCCAGCAGCTTCCTAGCGGTCTACAATAAGCAGTTCTTC.

This clonotype was detected only a few times. The V gene is TRBV6-5, the J gene TRBJ2-5, with D uncertain. The germline CDR1 and CDR2 sequences are MNHEY and SVGAGI. V was cut by 2 bases and J by 1 base, with 8 bases left in between. The CDR3 loop spans 14 amino acids. DNA of the CDR3: TGTGCCAGCAGTTACCGACCGACCCAAGAGACCCAGTACTTC. Translated, it gives CASSYRPTQETQYF.